This TCR beta chain stems from a study of regulatory T cells in long-lasting Graves disease. Points from the study as a whole: Preferential use of TRBV28, TRBJ1-2 and TRBJ2-5 was seen in persistent disease. Authors noted too few samples as a limitation.

This clonotype was counted ten times or more. Its antigen is as yet unknown. The junction had 5 bases not matched to a gene; V was cut back by 0 bases and J by 1 base. Germline V gene lookup returns CDR1 SNHLY and CDR2 FYNNEI. The CDR3 is 17 amino acids. The TCR beta library used iRepertoire HTBI primers with Arm-PCR amplification of CDR3. Using its own MiXCR run on the multiplex PCR reads, TCRdb lists one record per CDR3 protein. Of 200,000 to 250,000 distinct CDR3 sequences in the sample, around 19% were seen once. As for time point: newly diagnosed GD, antithyroid drugs for less than 3 months. With RNA extracted from PBMCs as input, the TCR library was made. This sample also appeared in a second study, on T cells in Graves' hyperthyroidism and ophthalmopathy. This second study says: Ophthalmopathy, as predicted by the model, came a median 6.5 months after the prediction.

The specimen comprised peripheral blood mononuclear cells (PBMCs), sampled at new diagnosis, from a patient treated with antithyroid drugs. This receptor was obtained from a woman aged 25-40 years with Graves disease. This sequence joins TRBV2 and TRBJ2-5; 10 bases fit TRBD2. The CDR3 sequence: CASSEAVSGGLQETQYF. The CDR3 DNA follows: TGTGCCAGCAGTGAAGCTGTTAGCGGGGGGCTCCAAGAGACCCAGTACTTC.